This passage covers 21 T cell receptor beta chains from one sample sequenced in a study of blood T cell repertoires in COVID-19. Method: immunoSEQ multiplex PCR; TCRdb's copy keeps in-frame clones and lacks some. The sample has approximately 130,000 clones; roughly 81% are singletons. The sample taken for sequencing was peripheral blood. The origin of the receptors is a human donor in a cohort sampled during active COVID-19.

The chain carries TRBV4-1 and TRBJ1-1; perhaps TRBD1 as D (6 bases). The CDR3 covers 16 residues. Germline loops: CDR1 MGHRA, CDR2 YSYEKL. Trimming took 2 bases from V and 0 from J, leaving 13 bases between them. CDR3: CASSQTPGQLNTEAFF. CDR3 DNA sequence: TGCGCCAGCAGCCAAACGCCCGGACAGCTGAACACTGAAGCTTTCTTT.

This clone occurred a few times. CDR3 sequence (DNA): TGTGCCACCAGCAGAAGCGGGGGGAGCACAGATACGCAGTATTTT. This sequence encodes CATSRSGGSTDTQYF. The chain joins TRBV15 to TRBJ2-3, with 9 nucleotides matching TRBD2. Germline V gene data show CDR1 as LNHNV and CDR2 as YYDKDF (reference sequence). The CDR3 contains 15 residues. V lost 2 bases and J lost 0; bases outside the gene matches: 0.

The CDR3 spells CASSLVGLGAYEQYF. CDR3 bases: TGTGCCAGCAGCTTAGTAGGACTAGGGGCCTACGAGCAGTACTTC. The chain combines TRBV11-2 with TRBJ2-7; TRBD2 matches at 7 bases. This CDR3 contains 15 residues. The germline gives CDR1 SGHAT, CDR2 FQNNGV. V shed 1 base and J 2 bases; nucleotides not matched to a gene: 5. Using reference TRBV11-2 and TRBJ2-7 for the parts outside the CDR3, the full variable domain is EAGVAQSPRYKIIEKRQSVAFWCNPISGHATLYWYQQILGQGPKLLIQFQNNGVVDDSQLPKDRFSAERLKGVDSTLKIQPAKLEDSAVYLCASSLVGLGAYEQYFGPGTRLTVT.

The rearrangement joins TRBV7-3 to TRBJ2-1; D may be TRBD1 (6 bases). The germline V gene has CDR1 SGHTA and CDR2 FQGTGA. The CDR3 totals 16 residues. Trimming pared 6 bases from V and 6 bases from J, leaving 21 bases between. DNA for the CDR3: TGTGCCAGCAGTCAAACCCGGACAGTGGGGATCAATGAGCAGTTCTTC. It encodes CASSQTRTVGINEQFF.

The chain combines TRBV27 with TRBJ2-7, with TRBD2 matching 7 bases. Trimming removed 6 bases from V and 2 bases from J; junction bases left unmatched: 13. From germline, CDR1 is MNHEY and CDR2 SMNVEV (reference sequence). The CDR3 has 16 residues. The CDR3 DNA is TGTGCCAGCAGCCTGCATCCGTGGGACTACACCTACGAGCAGTACTTC. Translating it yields CASSLHPWDYTYEQYF.

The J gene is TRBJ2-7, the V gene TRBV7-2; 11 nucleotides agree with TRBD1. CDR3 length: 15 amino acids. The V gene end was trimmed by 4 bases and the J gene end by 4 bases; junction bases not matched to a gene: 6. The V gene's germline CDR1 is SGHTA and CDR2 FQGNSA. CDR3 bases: TGTGCCAGCAGCTCGGTTGGGACAGGGGGATACGAGCAGTACTTC. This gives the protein CASSSVGTGGYEQYF.

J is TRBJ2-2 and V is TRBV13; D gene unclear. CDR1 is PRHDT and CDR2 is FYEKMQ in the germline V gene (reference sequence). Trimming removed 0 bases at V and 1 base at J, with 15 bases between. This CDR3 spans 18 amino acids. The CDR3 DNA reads TGTGCCAGCAGCTTAGGGGTCCAGGTGGGCCTGAACACCGGGGAGCTGTTTTTT. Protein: CASSLGVQVGLNTGELFF.

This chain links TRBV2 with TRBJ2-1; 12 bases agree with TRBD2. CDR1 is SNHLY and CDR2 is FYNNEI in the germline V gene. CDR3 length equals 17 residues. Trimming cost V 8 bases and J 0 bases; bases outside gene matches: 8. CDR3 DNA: TGTGCCAGCTACGGACTAGCGGGGACCCTCTCCTACAATGAGCAGTTCTTC. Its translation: CASYGLAGTLSYNEQFF.

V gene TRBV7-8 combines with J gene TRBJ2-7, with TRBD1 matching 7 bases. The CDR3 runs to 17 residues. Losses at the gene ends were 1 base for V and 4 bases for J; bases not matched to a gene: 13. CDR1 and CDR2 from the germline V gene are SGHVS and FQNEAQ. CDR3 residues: CASSLVSGQEIIYEQYF. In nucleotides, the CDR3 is TGTGCCAGCAGCTTAGTTTCCGGACAGGAGATCATTTACGAGCAGTACTTC.

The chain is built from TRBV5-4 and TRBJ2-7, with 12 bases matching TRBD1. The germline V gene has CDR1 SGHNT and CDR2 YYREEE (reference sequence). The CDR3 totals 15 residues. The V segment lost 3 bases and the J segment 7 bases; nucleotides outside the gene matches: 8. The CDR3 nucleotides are TGTGCCAGCAGCTACGGGGGACAGGGGGCGCGTGAGCAGTACTTC. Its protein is CASSYGGQGAREQYF. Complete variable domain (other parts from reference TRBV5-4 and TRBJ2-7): ETGVTQSPTHLIKTRGQQVTLRCSSQSGHNTVSWYQQALGQGPQFIFQYYREEENGRGNFPPRFSGLQFPNYSSELNVNALELDDSALYLCASSYGGQGAREQYFGPGTRLTVT.

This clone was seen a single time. The CDR3 reads CASSSRTAREQYF. The CDR3 coding sequence is TGTGCCAGCAGTTCCCGCACGGCTAGGGAGCAGTACTTC. The chain links TRBV6-6 to TRBJ2-7; no reliable D call. Looked up from germline, CDR1 is MNHNY and CDR2 is SVGAGI (reference sequence). V shed 4 bases and J shed 7 bases, with 14 bases lying between them. The CDR3 contains 13 residues.

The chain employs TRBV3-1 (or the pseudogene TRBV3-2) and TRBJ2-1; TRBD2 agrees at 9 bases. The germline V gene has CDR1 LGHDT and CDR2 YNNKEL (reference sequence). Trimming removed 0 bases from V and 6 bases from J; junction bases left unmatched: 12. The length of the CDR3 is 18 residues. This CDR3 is CASSQDGGGAYLINEQFF. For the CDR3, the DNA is TGTGCCAGCAGCCAAGACGGCGGGGGGGCCTATCTGATCAATGAGCAGTTCTTC.

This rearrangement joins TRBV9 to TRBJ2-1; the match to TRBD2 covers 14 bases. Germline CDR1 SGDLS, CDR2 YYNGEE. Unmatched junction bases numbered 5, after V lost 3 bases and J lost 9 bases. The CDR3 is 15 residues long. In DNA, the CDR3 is TGTGCCAGCAGCGGACTAGGGACTAGCGGGAGTGAGCAGTTCTTC. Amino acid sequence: CASSGLGTSGSEQFF. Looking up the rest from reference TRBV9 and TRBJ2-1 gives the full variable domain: DSGVTQTPKHLITATGQRVTLRCSPRSGDLSVYWYQQSLDQGLQFLIQYYNGEERAKGNILERFSAQQFPDLHSELNLSSLELGDSALYFCASSGLGTSGSEQFFGPGTRLTVL.

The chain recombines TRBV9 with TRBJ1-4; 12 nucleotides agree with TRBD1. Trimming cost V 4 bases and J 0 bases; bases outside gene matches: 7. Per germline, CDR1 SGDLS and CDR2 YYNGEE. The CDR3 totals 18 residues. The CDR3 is CASSFRDRGHPTNEKLFF. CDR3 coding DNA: TGTGCCAGCAGCTTCCGGGACAGGGGGCACCCAACTAATGAAAAACTGTTTTTT.

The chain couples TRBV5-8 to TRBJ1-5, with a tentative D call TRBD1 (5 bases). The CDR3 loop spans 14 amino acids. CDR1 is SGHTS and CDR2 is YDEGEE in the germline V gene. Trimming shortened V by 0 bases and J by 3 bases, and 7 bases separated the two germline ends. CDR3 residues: CASSLGTINQPQHF. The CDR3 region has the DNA TGTGCCAGCAGCTTGGGGACAATCAATCAGCCCCAGCATTTT.

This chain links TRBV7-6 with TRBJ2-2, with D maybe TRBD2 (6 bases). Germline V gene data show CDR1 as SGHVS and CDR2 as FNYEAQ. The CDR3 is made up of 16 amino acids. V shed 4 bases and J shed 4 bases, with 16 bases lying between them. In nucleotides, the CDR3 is TGTGCCAGCAGCTCTCACAGCCTCGGGGGCACCGGGGAGCTGTTTTTT. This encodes CASSSHSLGGTGELFF.

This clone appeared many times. The CDR3 nucleotides read TGTGCCAGCAGTCCCCCGAGTTCCTACGAGCAGTACTTC. This sequence encodes CASSPPSSYEQYF. The V call is TRBV27, the J call TRBJ2-7; D gene ambiguous. Trimming cost V 5 bases and J 1 base, with 9 bases left between them. This CDR3 has 13 residues. CDR1 and CDR2 (germline): MNHEY, SMNVEV (reference sequence).

The CDR3 coding sequence is TGTGCCAGCAGCTTAGGACTAGCGGAAGATACGCAGTATTTT. It codes for CASSLGLAEDTQYF. V usage is TRBV11-3 and J usage is TRBJ2-3, with TRBD2 matching 9 bases. CDR1 SGHNT and CDR2 YENEEA come from the germline V gene. The CDR3 has 14 amino acids. With V trimmed by 1 base and J by 5 bases, 1 base remained unmatched.

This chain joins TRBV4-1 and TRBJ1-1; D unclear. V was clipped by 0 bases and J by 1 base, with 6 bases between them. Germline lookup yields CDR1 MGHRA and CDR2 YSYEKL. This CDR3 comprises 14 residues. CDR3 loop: CASSQEGANTEAFF. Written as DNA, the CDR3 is TGCGCCAGCAGCCAAGAGGGAGCGAACACTGAAGCTTTCTTT.

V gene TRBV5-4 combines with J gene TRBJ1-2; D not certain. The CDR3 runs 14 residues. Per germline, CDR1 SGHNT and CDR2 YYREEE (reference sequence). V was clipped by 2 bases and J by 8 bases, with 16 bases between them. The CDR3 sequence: CASSFGSEVGGYTF. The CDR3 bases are TGTGCCAGCAGCTTCGGGTCTGAGGTTGGGGGCTACACCTTC.

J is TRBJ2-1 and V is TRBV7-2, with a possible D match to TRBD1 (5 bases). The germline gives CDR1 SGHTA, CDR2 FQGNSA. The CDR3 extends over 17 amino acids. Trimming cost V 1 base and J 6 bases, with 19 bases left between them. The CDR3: CASSLGLGVRRGNEQFF. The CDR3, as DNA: TGTGCCAGCAGCTTAGGGCTAGGGGTGCGTAGAGGCAATGAGCAGTTCTTC.